A selection of T cell receptor beta chains follows, all from one sample in a study of cytomegalovirus exposure and HLA in healthy donors. Libraries were prepared by immunoSEQ multiplex PCR; TCRdb keeps only in-frame clonotypes and omits some of them. The sample includes approximately 91,000 clones, around 64% of them seen just once. What was sequenced was PBMCs. The receptors were sampled from a human donor in good health. CDR3s include the opening cysteine and the closing phenylalanine or tryptophan.

J: TRBJ2-1
V: TRBV19
CDR3: CASSISPGDFWQFF

J: TRBJ2-7
V: TRBV10-3
CDR3: CATHSGQGMGEQYF

J: TRBJ2-1
V: TRBV6-6
CDR3: CASSGTYNEQFF

J: TRBJ2-7
V: TRBV6-5
CDR3: CASSYLGTGETYEQYF

J: TRBJ1-1
V: TRBV19
CDR3: CASSILTGGRLNTEAFF

J: TRBJ1-1
V: TRBV18
CDR3: CASSPQGQGYTEAFF

J: TRBJ2-7
V: TRBV5-1
CDR3: CASHTGTGDLEQYF

J: TRBJ2-1
V: TRBV9
CDR3: CASSVVPGQGASDEQFF

J: TRBJ1-2
V: TRBV7-9
CDR3: CAIEDRNYGYTF

J: TRBJ2-2
V: TRBV27
CDR3: CASISLANTGELFF

J: TRBJ2-3
V: TRBV5-4
CDR3: CASSMIRDTGGTDTQYF

J: TRBJ1-1
V: TRBV6-1
CDR3: CASSVVDTEAFF

J: TRBJ2-7
V: TRBV10-3
CDR3: CAYRRDSSYEQYF

J: TRBJ2-5
V: TRBV5-6
CDR3: CASSQGGAQETQYF

J: TRBJ2-2
V: TRBV11-2
CDR3: CASSFSFPGELFF

J: TRBJ1-5
V: TRBV7-2
CDR3: CASSRVGTGGQPQHF

J: TRBJ1-1
V: TRBV27
CDR3: CASTGQGFAEAFF

J: TRBJ2-1
V: TRBV2
CDR3: CASSIGSYNEQFF

J: TRBJ1-5
V: TRBV7-2
CDR3: CASSLELLSNQPQHF

J: TRBJ1-1
V: TRBV6-6
CDR3: CARLECWGPGDTEAFF

J: TRBJ1-1
V: TRBV27
CDR3: CASSFTGGRTEAFF

J: TRBJ2-5
V: TRBV10-3
CDR3: CATGLAGGPSGETQYF

J: TRBJ2-7
V: TRBV7-2
CDR3: CASSDNRGQGGEQYF

J: TRBJ2-3
V: TRBV7-3
CDR3: CASSLDDTSTDTQYF

J: TRBJ2-7
V: TRBV29-1
CDR3: CSVEDRQSSYEQYF

J: TRBJ2-7
V: TRBV6-5
CDR3: CASRSTGSYEQYF

J: TRBJ2-5
V: TRBV7-8
CDR3: CASSSGQQETQYF

J: TRBJ1-5
V: TRBV5-6
CDR3: CASSLLNQPQHF

J: TRBJ2-5
V: TRBV11-2
CDR3: CASSLDGGGEHFQETQYF

J: TRBJ2-7
V: TRBV27
CDR3: CASSLSGTSGGYEQYF

J: TRBJ2-7
V: TRBV20-1
CDR3: CSGLASYEQYF

J: TRBJ1-4
V: TRBV30
CDR3: CAWSTGTTNEKLFF

J: TRBJ2-2
V: TRBV21-1
CDR3: CATLSLPGDPNTGELFF

J: TRBJ2-7
V: TRBV11-2
CDR3: CASSPSSGTVTYEQYF